The 11 T cell receptor beta chains below all came from one sample that was sequenced in a study of blood T cell repertoires in COVID-19. Clones were read by immunoSEQ multiplex PCR, and TCRdb kept only the in-frame ones, dropping some. The data contain about 120,000 clones, approximately 90% of them seen just once; the ten biggest clones take up around 30%. Sample: peripheral blood. The source is a man aged 65 to 79 with active or convalescent COVID-19.

This chain joins TRBV4-1 and TRBJ2-1; weak D call: TRBD2 (5 bases). Germline V CDR1 and CDR2: MGHRA, YSYEKL. Trimming left V 0 bases short and J 0 bases short, with 6 bases between. The CDR3 consists of 15 residues. CDR3 region: CASSQEGSSYNEQFF. CDR3 sequence (DNA): TGCGCCAGCAGCCAAGAAGGGAGCTCCTACAATGAGCAGTTCTTC.

The chain recombines TRBV19 with TRBJ1-2, with 7 bases lining up with TRBD1. J lost 7 bases, V lost 6 bases, and 11 bases had no gene match. This CDR3 has 14 residues. Germline CDR1 LNHDA, CDR2 SQIVND (reference sequence). CDR3 loop: CASSYKTTGVGYTF. The CDR3 DNA follows: TGTGCCAGTAGCTACAAAACTACAGGGGTTGGCTACACCTTC.

The J gene is TRBJ1-6, the V gene TRBV3-1 (or the pseudogene TRBV3-2); tentative D call: TRBD1 (6 bases). The germline gives CDR1 LGHDT, CDR2 YNNKEL (reference sequence). The CDR3 spans 15 residues. The germline V and J ends were trimmed by 0 bases and 10 bases, with 13 bases remaining between them. CDR3 nucleotide sequence: TGTGCCAGCAGCCAAGAAAGGGGGGGAGGCTCACCCCTCCACTTT. Protein: CASSQERGGGSPLHF.

The chain has TRBV5-1 and TRBJ1-2, with 12 bases aligning to TRBD1. There are 13 residues in the CDR3. V lost 3 bases, J lost 8 bases, and 2 bases stayed unmatched. Germline-derived CDR1 and CDR2 are SGHRS and YFSETQ. CDR3 region: CASSWDRGQGYTF. The DNA of the CDR3 is TGCGCCAGCAGCTGGGACAGGGGGCAAGGCTACACCTTC.

This sequence joins TRBV4-1 and TRBJ2-3; D is uncertain. The V end was cut by 0 bases, the J end by 0 bases, with 10 bases between. CDR3 size: 16 residues. Germline assignment: CDR1 MGHRA and CDR2 YSYEKL. The chain's CDR3 is CASSQDESRSTDTQYF. CDR3 sequence (DNA): TGCGCCAGCAGCCAAGATGAGTCGAGGAGCACAGATACGCAGTATTTT.

The genes are TRBV11-2 and TRBJ1-2; no reliable D call. The CDR3 sequence is 13 residues long. V dropped 3 bases and J dropped 3 bases, with 8 bases sitting between them. The V gene's germline CDR1 is SGHAT and CDR2 FQNNGV. Here the CDR3 reads CASSFGEDYGYTF. CDR3 DNA: TGTGCCAGCAGCTTCGGGGAGGACTATGGCTACACCTTC.

This rearrangement joins TRBV11-3 to TRBJ2-2, with D unclear. Trimming took off 2 bases at V and 6 bases at J, with 7 bases between the two ends. CDR3 size: 13 residues. Germline-derived CDR1 and CDR2 are SGHNT and YENEEA. The CDR3 region has the DNA TGTGCCAGCAGCTTAAGCGAGCCCGGGGAGCTGTTTTTT. Its translation: CASSLSEPGELFF.

The CDR3 DNA reads as TGTGCCAGCAGTTACTACCGACAGGGTGGGAACACTGAAGCTTTCTTT. This encodes CASSYYRQGGNTEAFF. This sequence joins TRBV28 and TRBJ1-1, with 7 nucleotides matching TRBD1. V dropped 4 bases and J dropped 1; count of bases not matched to a gene: 9. The CDR3 contains 16 residues. Looked up from germline, CDR1 is MDHEN and CDR2 is SYDVKM. Together with reference TRBV28 and TRBJ1-1, the CDR3 gives the full variable domain: DVKVTQSSRYLVKRTGEKVFLECVQDMDHENMFWYRQDPGLGLRLIYFSYDVKMKEKGDIPEGYSVSREKKERFSLILESASTNQTSMYLCASSYYRQGGNTEAFFGQGTRLTVV.

The chain recombines TRBV2 with TRBJ2-5; 13 positions match TRBD2. V lost 6 bases, J lost 2 bases, and 3 bases stayed unmatched. Germline V gene sequence: CDR1 SNHLY, CDR2 FYNNEI. CDR3 length equals 15 residues. The CDR3 DNA is TGTGCCAGCAGGGGACTAGCGGGACAACAAGAGACCCAGTACTTC. It specifies CASRGLAGQQETQYF.

V is TRBV28 and J is TRBJ2-5; D is ambiguous. Germline loops: CDR1 MDHEN, CDR2 SYDVKM. The CDR3 spans 15 residues. V was clipped by 2 bases and J by 2 bases, with 12 bases between them. The CDR3 is CASSLGGAPQETQYF. The DNA of the CDR3 is TGTGCCAGCAGTTTAGGCGGAGCCCCTCAAGAGACCCAGTACTTC.

This rearrangement joins TRBV29-1 to TRBJ1-2; D perhaps matches TRBD1 (5 bases). CDR3 length equals 12 residues. Trimming took off 3 bases at V and 4 bases at J, with 9 bases between the two ends. Germline CDR1 is SQVTM and CDR2 is ANQGSEA. CDR3 amino acids: CSVEETAYGYTF. The DNA of the CDR3 is TGCAGCGTTGAGGAGACAGCCTATGGCTACACCTTC.